What follows are 30 T cell receptor beta chains derived from one specimen sequenced in a study of blood T cells in healthy people across ages. The second PCR ran roughly 6 to 11 cycles with a sample-barcoded 5' primer and J-beta primers. TCRdb called the 5' RACE reads again in MiXCR, with one record for every CDR3 protein. The data contain approximately 800,000 distinct CDR3 sequences, roughly 53% of them singletons. The sequenced sample was blood. Source of these receptors: a man older than 75 in good health.

About this clonotype: This may come from a read error, since a much larger clone is one base off. V gene TRBV18 combines with J gene TRBJ2-7, with D possibly TRBD1 on 6 matching bases. Trimming shortened V by 8 bases and J by 7 bases, and 18 bases separated the two germline ends. The CDR3 totals 13 residues. Germline assignment: CDR1 KGHSH and CDR2 LQKENI. CDR3 residues: CASTQGTLYEQYF. CDR3 in DNA: TGTGCCAGCACGCAAGGGACACTTTATGAGCAGTACTTC.

V gene TRBV27 combines with J gene TRBJ2-5, with a possible D match to TRBD1 (6 bases). There are 16 residues in the CDR3. V was clipped by 5 bases and J by 4 bases, with 20 bases between them. Looked up from germline, CDR1 is MNHEY and CDR2 is SMNVEV (reference sequence). The DNA for the CDR3 is TGTGCCAGCAGTCAGGGGACCCGGCCATATCTAGAGACCCAGTACTTC. Protein product: CASSQGTRPYLETQYF.

A word on this clonotype: Germline is not matched at one junction end, which may reflect a read error. The CDR3 loop is CSVDLAGNTEAFF. In DNA form, the CDR3 reads TGCAGCGTTGATTTAGCGGGAAACACTGAAGCTTTTTTT. The J gene is TRBJ1-1, the V gene TRBV29-1, with unresolved D. The CDR3 sequence is 13 residues long. Germline assignment: CDR1 SQVTM and CDR2 ANQGSEA.

This clonotype came up a few times. The chain has TRBV18 and TRBJ1-1; weak D call: TRBD1 (5 bases). This CDR3 has 15 residues. Trimming removed 3 bases at V and 3 bases at J, with 14 bases between. Germline loops: CDR1 KGHSH, CDR2 LQKENI. CDR3 residues: CASSPPGLQDTEAFF. The CDR3 region has the DNA TGTGCCAGCTCACCCCCGGGACTCCAGGACACTGAAGCTTTCTTT.

The chain employs TRBV28 and TRBJ1-6; possible D gene TRBD1, 5 bases. The CDR3 is 15 amino acids. Trimming shortened V by 5 bases and J by 7 bases, and 15 bases separated the two germline ends. CDR1 is MDHEN, CDR2 SYDVKM, per germline. CDR3 in amino acids: CASSPPGRGNSPLHF. Written as DNA, the CDR3 is TGTGCCAGCAGTCCGCCCGGACGGGGGAATTCACCCCTCCACTTT.

The chain has TRBV21-1 and TRBJ2-5; TRBD1 is the table's D call, not checked against the DNA. TRBV21-1 is recorded as a pseudogene. The CDR3 loop spans 13 amino acids. This chain's CDR3 is CASSNGQQETQYF. The CDR3 nucleotides read TGTGCCAGCAGCAATGGACAGCAAGAGACCCAGTACTTC.

This chain uses TRBV4-2 with TRBJ1-1, with TRBD1 matching 7 bases. The CDR3 is 16 residues long. The germline V gene has CDR1 LGHNA and CDR2 YNFKEQ. V was clipped by 0 bases and J by 6 bases; unmatched bases: 10. For the CDR3, the DNA is TGTGCCAGCAGCCAAGAGCCCTCGACAGGGACCGCTGAAGCTTTCTTT. Translation gives CASSQEPSTGTAEAFF.

V and J are TRBV6-1 and TRBJ1-6, with D perhaps matching TRBD1 (5 bases). The CDR3 spans 15 residues. V was cut by 1 base and J by 7 bases, with 11 bases left in between. The germline V gene has CDR1 MNHNS and CDR2 SASEGT. The CDR3 protein is CASSEVGTGNSPLHF. CDR3 sequence (DNA): TGTGCCAGCAGTGAAGTAGGGACGGGGAATTCACCCCTCCACTTT.

CDR3 residues: CASMPGFNIGGYQETQYF. The CDR3 nucleotides are TGTGCCAGCATGCCCGGCTTTAACATCGGGGGGTACCAAGAGACCCAGTACTTC. This chain uses TRBV28 with TRBJ2-5; 7 nucleotides match TRBD2. The length of the CDR3 is 18 residues. Per the germline V gene, CDR1 is MDHEN and CDR2 is SYDVKM. Unmatched junction bases numbered 17, after V lost 7 bases and J lost 0 bases.

In this sample, this clonotype turned up a few times. The genes are TRBV10-3 and TRBJ2-7; D is possibly TRBD2 (6 bases). CDR1 is ENHRY and CDR2 is SYGVKD in the germline V gene. CDR3 size: 12 residues. Trimming pared 6 bases from V and 2 bases from J, leaving 8 bases between. The CDR3, as DNA: TGTGCCATCAGCGGGAGAGCCTACGAGCAGTACTTC. This encodes CAISGRAYEQYF.

The rearrangement uses TRBV2 and TRBJ2-5, with 10 bases fitting TRBD1. The J call is uncertain, as TRBJ2-7 better fits the DNA end. This CDR3 spans 15 amino acids. Germline CDR1 SNHLY, CDR2 FYNNEI. Here the CDR3 DNA reads TGTGCCACGGGGGACCGGGACAGGGGATTATACGAGCAGTACTTC. This sequence encodes CATGDRDRGLYEQYF.

The gene calls are TRBV20-1 and TRBJ2-5; 7 nucleotides agree with TRBD1. V lost 3 bases, J lost 2 bases, and 3 bases stayed unmatched. The CDR3 is made up of 13 amino acids. CDR1 DFQATT and CDR2 SNEGSKA come from the germline V gene (reference sequence). CDR3 loop: CSARLTGQETQYF. The CDR3 DNA is TGCAGTGCTAGGCTGACAGGGCAAGAGACCCAGTACTTC.

This clonotype was found a few times. The chain has TRBV28 and TRBJ2-5, with a weak D call TRBD1 (5 bases). Germline assignment: CDR1 MDHEN and CDR2 SYDVKM. The V end lost 8 bases, the J end lost 0 bases, and 10 bases lay between the germline ends. The CDR3 runs 13 residues. The CDR3 spells CASGRAHQETQYF. The CDR3 DNA is TGTGCCAGCGGCAGGGCACACCAAGAGACCCAGTACTTC.

This clonotype has a handful of counts. The gene calls are TRBV20-1 and TRBJ2-1; 7 bases are a match to TRBD2. The CDR3 is 16 residues long. Germline values: CDR1 DFQATT, CDR2 SNEGSKA (reference sequence). The V and J ends lost 5 bases and 5 bases, in that order; junction bases with no gene match: 15. The CDR3 sequence is CSAPGLSGRDHNEQFF. In DNA form, the CDR3 reads TGCAGTGCTCCCGGTTTAAGTGGGAGGGACCACAATGAGCAGTTCTTC.

J is TRBJ2-1 and V is TRBV7-2; D is uncertain. CDR3 length equals 16 residues. Per germline, CDR1 SGHTA and CDR2 FQGNSA. Trimming shortened V by 5 bases and J by 0 bases, and 14 bases separated the two germline ends. As DNA, the CDR3 is TGTGCCAGCAGCCTTAAGTTCGCCCCCTCCTACAATGAGCAGTTCTTC. Encoded protein: CASSLKFAPSYNEQFF. Full variable domain (missing parts from reference TRBV7-2 and TRBJ2-1): GAGVSQSPSNKVTEKGKDVELRCDPISGHTALYWYRQSLGQGLEFLIYFQGNSAPDKSGLPSDRFSAERTGGSVSTLTIQRTQQEDSAVYLCASSLKFAPSYNEQFFGPGTRLTVL.

This clonotype was counted only a few times. The rearrangement links TRBV6-2 or TRBV6-3 to TRBJ2-7; 9 bases are shared with TRBD2. Germline V gene sequence: CDR1 MNHEY, CDR2 SVGEGT. With V trimmed by 5 bases and J by 2 bases, 4 bases remained unmatched. The CDR3 sequence is 14 residues long. CDR3 residues: CASSIAGVTYEQYF. DNA of the CDR3: TGTGCCAGCAGTATAGCGGGAGTCACCTACGAGCAGTACTTC.

This chain links TRBV20-1 with TRBJ2-5; 10 bases are shared with TRBD2. Germline CDR1 is DFQATT and CDR2 is SNEGSKA (reference sequence). Trimming removed 8 bases from V and 2 bases from J; junction bases left unmatched: 5. The CDR3 spans 13 residues. Written as DNA, the CDR3 is TGCAGTATTAAAGCGGGAGGGCAAGAGACCCAGTACTTC. This sequence encodes CSIKAGGQETQYF.

The count of this clonotype is one. V gene TRBV27 combines with J gene TRBJ1-4; 7 bases agree with TRBD1. From germline, CDR1 is MNHEY and CDR2 SMNVEV (reference sequence). With V trimmed by 5 bases and J by 7 bases, 7 bases remained unmatched. The CDR3 totals 14 residues. CDR3 sequence reads: CASSTGARVEKLFF. The CDR3 DNA reads as TGTGCCAGCAGTACAGGGGCCCGAGTTGAAAAACTGTTTTTT.

The rearrangement joins TRBV20-1 to TRBJ2-1, with 10 bases fitting TRBD2. The J call is in doubt because the DNA end fits TRBJ2-7 better. The CDR3 loop spans 15 amino acids. Germline CDR1 reads DFQATT; CDR2 reads SNEGSKA (reference sequence). CDR3 loop: CSALSGTSVYNEQYF. CDR3 in DNA: TGCAGTGCTCTATCCGGGACTAGCGTATACAATGAGCAGTACTTC.

The chain joins TRBV2 to TRBJ2-3; TRBD1 might be the D (6 bases). CDR3 length: 16 residues. Trimming cost V 2 bases and J 1 base, with 13 bases left between them. The germline gives CDR1 SNHLY, CDR2 FYNNEI. The CDR3 sequence: CASSERDRRGTDTQYF. The CDR3 bases are TGTGCCAGCAGTGAACGTGACAGGAGAGGCACAGATACGCAGTATTTT.

This clonotype appeared once. V and J are TRBV5-1 and TRBJ2-4; the match to TRBD2 covers 7 bases. Germline V CDR1 and CDR2: SGHRS, YFSETQ. V lost 6 bases to trimming and J lost 13 bases; unmatched junction nucleotides: 13. The CDR3 has 13 amino acids. The CDR3 region is CASTAASGSEQYF. The CDR3, as DNA: TGCGCCAGCACGGCGGCTAGCGGTTCGGAGCAGTACTTC.

This clonotype came up once. The chain couples TRBV10-3 to TRBJ2-5; D gene ambiguous. The CDR3 has 13 amino acids. Germline V gene sequence: CDR1 ENHRY, CDR2 SYGVKD. V gave up 6 bases and J gave up 11 bases, with 19 bases separating them. The CDR3 DNA reads TGTGCCATCAGCCCAGACGTAGGCAATGAGCAGTACTTC. Its protein is CAISPDVGNEQYF.

The chain joins TRBV6-6 to TRBJ2-3; D perhaps matches TRBD1 (5 bases). This CDR3 spans 14 amino acids. Germline CDR1 MNHNY, CDR2 SVGAGI (reference sequence). The V gene lost 5 bases and the J gene lost 14 bases, with 23 bases spanning the gap. The CDR3 loop is CASSDGRAERYAYF. CDR3 DNA: TGTGCCAGCAGTGACGGCAGGGCTGAGAGATACGCGTATTTT.

V usage is TRBV20-1 and J usage is TRBJ2-7, with D perhaps matching TRBD1 (6 bases). V was cut by 3 bases and J by 0 bases, with 9 bases left in between. Germline CDR1 and CDR2: DFQATT and SNEGSKA (reference sequence). The CDR3 length is 13 residues. CDR3 residues: CSASGQPSYEQYF. The CDR3, as DNA: TGCAGTGCTAGTGGACAGCCCTCCTACGAGCAGTACTTC.

This clonotype occurred once. The rearrangement uses TRBV20-1 and TRBJ2-3; D uncertain. Germline lookup yields CDR1 DFQATT and CDR2 SNEGSKA (reference sequence). V was shortened by 7 bases and J by 2 bases, with 7 bases between the two germline ends. There are 11 residues in the CDR3. CDR3 sequence (DNA): TGCAGTGTTATTGACACAGATACGCAGTATTTT. Translation: CSVIDTDTQYF.

The sample holds one count of this clonotype. This chain links TRBV20-1 with TRBJ2-7, with 13 bases aligning to TRBD2. V trimming: 6 bases; J trimming: 7 bases; junction bases outside the gene matches: 15. Germline CDR1 reads DFQATT; CDR2 reads SNEGSKA (reference sequence). The CDR3 runs 16 residues. As DNA, the CDR3 is TGCAGTGCGAACCTCGGGACTAGCGGGGTCCGATGGGAGCAGTACTTC. Translated, it gives CSANLGTSGVRWEQYF.

This clonotype turned up a few times. The rearrangement links TRBV25-1 to TRBJ2-7; TRBD1 matches at 7 bases. The germline V gene encodes CDR1 MGHDK and CDR2 SYGVNS. CDR3 length: 13 amino acids. V lost 4 bases, J lost 5 bases, and 5 bases stayed unmatched. For the CDR3, the DNA is TGTGCCAGCAGTGCCTTGACAGGGAACGAGCAGTACTTC. This translates into CASSALTGNEQYF.

The rearrangement uses TRBV5-1 and TRBJ2-7, with D tentatively TRBD2 (6 bases). With 4 bases removed from V and 3 bases from J, the gap between germline ends came to 17 bases. The CDR3 extends over 15 amino acids. The germline gives CDR1 SGHRS, CDR2 YFSETQ. The CDR3 spells CASSVRDSSNYEQYF. The DNA of the CDR3 is TGCGCCAGCAGCGTGCGGGACTCCTCAAACTACGAGCAGTACTTC.

This sequence joins TRBV2 and TRBJ2-1, with 7 bases matching TRBD1. The V gene's germline CDR1 is SNHLY and CDR2 FYNNEI. The CDR3 consists of 15 residues. Trimming at V came to 8 bases and at J to 2 bases, leaving 9 bases not matched to a gene. The CDR3 is CASGRLQGAYNEQFF. The CDR3 nucleotides are TGTGCCAGCGGGAGACTCCAGGGGGCCTACAATGAGCAGTTCTTC.

This sequence joins TRBV4-1 and TRBJ2-4; maybe TRBD2 (7 bases). The CDR3 is 13 amino acids. CDR1 is MGHRA, CDR2 YSYEKL, per germline. Trimming cost V 0 bases and J 13 bases, with 13 bases left between them. The CDR3 is CASSQDRGAGQYF. CDR3 nucleotides: TGCGCCAGCAGCCAAGATCGGGGGGCTGGGCAGTACTTC.